One and the same sample provided the 7 T cell receptor beta chains below, sequenced in a study of blood T cell repertoires in COVID-19. Data came from immunoSEQ multiplex PCR; TCRdb stores just in-frame clones and leaves some out. Of about 87,000 clones in the sample, roughly 84% were seen once. Sequencing was carried out using peripheral blood. All receptors derive from a woman at least 80 years old with acute or convalescent COVID-19.

The count of this clone is one. The V and J genes are TRBV24-1 and TRBJ2-3, with 14 bases that match TRBD2. This CDR3 region has 17 residues. Germline V gene data show CDR1 as KGHDR and CDR2 as SFDVKD. Trimming cost V 5 bases and J 4 bases; bases outside gene matches: 7. CDR3 coding DNA: TGTGCCACCAGTGCGGGACTAGCGGGGGCCAGCGCAGATACGCAGTATTTT. Translated: CATSAGLAGASADTQYF.

The chain joins TRBV4-2 to TRBJ1-2; D is undetermined. The germline CDR1 and CDR2 sequences are LGHNA and YNFKEQ. The length of the CDR3 is 15 residues. V was trimmed by 1 base and J by 6 bases, leaving 15 bases between them. DNA for the CDR3: TGTGCCAGCAGCCAAGCGGACGGAGGTTCGAATGGCTACACCTTC. It yields the protein CASSQADGGSNGYTF.

This clone was recorded once. CDR3 nucleotide sequence: TGTGCCAGCAGCCAAGATTGGGGGGGGGATCAGCCCCAGCATTTT. This sequence encodes CASSQDWGGDQPQHF. The chain joins TRBV3-1 (or the pseudogene TRBV3-2) to TRBJ1-5; D possibly corresponds to TRBD1 (5 bases). The CDR3 has 15 amino acids. Germline V gene data show CDR1 as LGHDT and CDR2 as YNNKEL (reference sequence). Trimming shortened V by 0 bases and J by 5 bases, and 11 bases separated the two germline ends.

About this clone: The identical CDR3 is also encoded by other nucleotide sequences in the sample. The chain carries TRBV5-6 and TRBJ1-5; 10 positions match TRBD1. Germline V lookup: CDR1 SGHDT, CDR2 YYEEEE. V was pared by 4 bases and J by 7 bases, with 2 bases of the junction left unmatched. The CDR3 totals 13 residues. The CDR3 nucleotides read TGTGCCAGCAGCCGGACAGGGGGGCAGCCCCAGCATTTT. This codes for CASSRTGGQPQHF.

J is TRBJ1-5 and V is TRBV30; tentative D call: TRBD1 (6 bases). V lost 3 bases and J lost 7, with 13 bases in between. Per the germline V gene, CDR1 is GTSNPN and CDR2 is SVGIG (reference sequence). The CDR3 contains 13 residues. For the CDR3, the DNA is TGTGCCTGGAGCGTCGGACAGACGCAGCCCCAGCATTTT. It translates to CAWSVGQTQPQHF.

The chain couples TRBV2 to TRBJ2-3, with 11 bases aligning to TRBD1. This CDR3 contains 15 residues. The germline CDR1 and CDR2 sequences are SNHLY and FYNNEI. V was pared by 4 bases and J by 4 bases, with 4 bases of the junction left unmatched. This CDR3 is CASSARTGGADTQYF. Here the CDR3 DNA reads TGTGCCAGCAGTGCTCGGACAGGGGGCGCAGATACGCAGTATTTT.

The chain joins TRBV5-5 to TRBJ2-6; D possibly corresponds to TRBD1 (5 bases). CDR1 is SGHKS and CDR2 is YYEKEE in the germline V gene (reference sequence). The ends were cut back, 2 bases at V and 4 bases at J, with 10 bases in the middle. The CDR3 is 15 amino acids. CDR3 bases: TGTGCCAGCAGCTTCGAAGGGGTAGGGGCCAACGTCCTGACTTTC. Translated: CASSFEGVGANVLTF.